These 29 T cell receptor beta chains originate from one sample sequenced in a study of blood T cells in healthy people across ages (dated by TCRdb to 2013 to 2016). To prepare the library, 5' RACE was applied. Sequencing relied on an Illumina HiSeq 2500. The second PCR ran for roughly 6 to 11 cycles and used a J-beta primer mix along with a sample-barcoded 5' primer. Through fastp at Q25 and MiXCR, TCRdb rebuilt clones from the public reads, retaining in-frame beta chains. When rows share a CDR3 protein, they turn into one entry using the most common DNA and genes. This sample has about 1.4 million distinct CDR3 sequences in its table, and 55% to 75% of those were observed once. The top ten hold about 6.3% of the sample. The sample consisted of blood. The receptors shown here come from a man aged 18 to 29 in good health.

The rearrangement joins TRBV25-1 to TRBJ2-3; D is perhaps TRBD2 (5 bases). Germline-derived CDR1 and CDR2 are MGHDK and SYGVNS. CDR3 size: 15 residues. Trimming stripped 2 bases from V and 0 bases from J, with 9 bases between. This chain's CDR3 is CASSEMRTSTDTQYF. CDR3 nucleotides: TGTGCCAGCAGTGAAATGAGGACTAGCACAGATACGCAGTATTTT.

This chain joins TRBV4-2 and TRBJ1-5; 12 nucleotides agree with TRBD1. V shed 0 bases, J shed 0 bases, and the junction held 9 bases outside the gene matches. The CDR3 spans 20 residues. Germline V gene sequence: CDR1 LGHNA, CDR2 YNFKEQ. In DNA, the CDR3 is TGTGCCAGCAGCCAAGATCGGGGACAGGGGGCGGGCTATAGCAATCAGCCCCAGCATTTT. It encodes CASSQDRGQGAGYSNQPQHF.

V is TRBV30 and J is TRBJ1-2, with D perhaps TRBD1 (5 bases). This CDR3 is 12 amino acids long. Germline CDR1 reads GTSNPN; CDR2 reads SVGIG (reference sequence). V was pared by 2 bases and J by 7 bases, with 11 bases between. CDR3 DNA sequence: TGTGCCTGGAGTTCGGGGGAAAGTGGCTACACCTTC. Translating it yields CAWSSGESGYTF.

This sequence joins TRBV28 and TRBJ1-6, with D perhaps TRBD1 (5 bases). Germline lookup yields CDR1 MDHEN and CDR2 SYDVKM. The CDR3 loop spans 15 amino acids. Between the trimmed V and J ends, which lost 4 bases and 4 bases, there was a span of 11 bases. The CDR3 reads CASSSRTIYNSPLHF. CDR3 coding DNA: TGTGCCAGCAGTTCACGGACAATTTATAATTCACCCCTCCACTTT.

This clonotype occurred a few times. The rearrangement joins TRBV6-6 to TRBJ2-3; D unclear. The germline V gene has CDR1 MNHNY and CDR2 SVGAGI (reference sequence). Trimming removed 3 bases at V and 6 bases at J, with 10 bases between. This CDR3 spans 13 amino acids. The CDR3 sequence: CASSYVPTDTQYF. The DNA of the CDR3 is TGTGCCAGCAGTTATGTACCCACCGATACGCAGTATTTT.

The rearrangement joins TRBV27 to TRBJ2-5; D might be TRBD2 (5 bases). There are 13 residues in the CDR3. Germline values: CDR1 MNHEY, CDR2 SMNVEV (reference sequence). Trimming shortened V by 6 bases and J by 5 bases, and 13 bases separated the two germline ends. The CDR3 loop is CASRPIWRETQYF. The CDR3 region has the DNA TGTGCCAGCAGGCCTATCTGGAGGGAGACCCAGTACTTC.

The chain employs TRBV7-9 and TRBJ2-4, with 7 bases matching TRBD1. The CDR3 covers 17 residues. V lost 4 bases and J lost 8; bases outside the gene matches: 17. Per the germline V gene, CDR1 is SEHNR and CDR2 is FQNEAQ (reference sequence). CDR3 DNA sequence: TGTGCCAGCAGCTCCCAGGGGGTATGCCTACAAGCGGACATTCAGTACTTC. Its translation: CASSSQGVCLQADIQYF. Full variable domain (outside the CDR3, taken from reference TRBV7-9 and TRBJ2-4): DTGVSQNPRHKITKRGQNVTFRCDPISEHNRLYWYRQTLGQGPEFLTYFQNEAQLEKSRLLSDRFSAERPKGSFSTLEIQRTEQGDSAMYLCASSSQGVCLQADIQYFGAGTRLSVL.

This chain's CDR3 is CASSLARLAGEDEQFF. The CDR3 DNA reads TGTGCCAGCAGCTTAGCTCGACTAGCGGGAGAGGATGAGCAGTTCTTC. The V call is TRBV7-2, the J call TRBJ2-1; 12 bases fit TRBD2. The CDR3 totals 16 residues. Germline lookup yields CDR1 SGHTA and CDR2 FQGNSA. Germline trimming cut 0 bases from V and 8 bases from J; bases unmatched to any gene: 5.

The J gene is TRBJ2-3, the V gene TRBV4-2; D is unclear. Germline loops: CDR1 LGHNA, CDR2 YNFKEQ. The CDR3 is 12 residues long. V was trimmed by 0 bases and J by 8 bases, leaving 6 bases between them. CDR3 residues: CASSQDRSTQYF. CDR3 nucleotide sequence: TGTGCCAGCAGCCAAGACCGGAGTACGCAGTATTTT.

The J gene is TRBJ1-5, the V gene TRBV12-3 or TRBV12-4, with D possibly TRBD1 on 6 matching bases. Between the trimmed V and J ends, which lost 3 bases and 6 bases, there was a span of 12 bases. The CDR3 consists of 14 residues. The CDR3 loop is CASSFAGAGQPQHF. The CDR3 DNA sequence: TGTGCCAGCAGTTTTGCGGGGGCCGGTCAGCCCCAGCATTTT.

This chain links TRBV20-1 with TRBJ1-2; a possible D gene is TRBD1 (5 bases). V was clipped by 1 base and J by 2 bases, with 14 bases between them. CDR3 length: 15 amino acids. CDR1 and CDR2 (germline): DFQATT, SNEGSKA (reference sequence). CDR3 loop: CSARVGQGVNYGYTF. DNA of the CDR3: TGCAGTGCTAGAGTTGGCCAAGGGGTGAACTATGGCTACACCTTC.

The table lists this clonotype with a few counts. The chain carries TRBV7-9 and TRBJ2-7; D perhaps matches TRBD1 (6 bases). Germline V gene sequence: CDR1 SEHNR, CDR2 FQNEAQ (reference sequence). CDR3 length equals 15 residues. V dropped 4 bases and J dropped 3 bases, with 16 bases sitting between them. The DNA of the CDR3 is TGTGCCAGCAGCTCCTTGCACAGGGCCAGCTACGAGCAGTACTTC. Translation: CASSSLHRASYEQYF.

This clonotype was seen at least ten times. The gene calls are TRBV6-1 and TRBJ2-3; 9 bases align to TRBD2. The J segment lost 0 bases and the V segment lost 0 bases, leaving 4 bases of the junction unmatched. The germline gives CDR1 MNHNS, CDR2 SASEGT. The CDR3 covers 17 residues. CDR3 nucleotide sequence: TGTGCCAGCAGTGAAGCCCTAGCGGGGAGAAGCACAGATACGCAGTATTTT. Translated, it gives CASSEALAGRSTDTQYF.

This clonotype was found once. An end of the junction does not agree with germline; a read error may underlie this. The chain couples TRBV5-1 to TRBJ2-4, with 8 bases lining up with TRBD2. The assigned J gene may be wrong: the sequence end matches TRBJ2-7 better. CDR3 size: 14 residues. Germline CDR1 and CDR2: SGHRS and YFSETQ. The DNA of the CDR3 is TGCGCCAGCAGATTGGGGGCGGGAGGAAACGAGCAGTACTTC. Translation: CASRLGAGGNEQYF.

This clonotype was recorded a few times. The chain's CDR3 is CASSLLDPDTQYF. CDR3 DNA: TGTGCCAGCAGCTTACTGGACCCAGATACGCAGTATTTT. The chain has TRBV7-9 and TRBJ2-3; D uncertain. Germline V CDR1 and CDR2: SEHNR, FQNEAQ (reference sequence). With 2 bases removed from V and 4 bases from J, the gap between germline ends came to 7 bases. The CDR3 contains 13 residues.

The chain carries TRBV12-3 or TRBV12-4 and TRBJ1-2; D call uncertain. The V end lost 5 bases, the J end lost 2 bases, and 9 bases lay between the germline ends. The length of the CDR3 is 13 residues. CDR3 protein: CASSPRINYGYTF. CDR3 in DNA: TGTGCCAGCAGTCCCCGGATAAACTATGGCTACACCTTC.

V is TRBV20-1 and J is TRBJ2-7, with D unresolved. V dropped 0 bases and J dropped 7 bases, with 10 bases sitting between them. CDR1 is DFQATT, CDR2 SNEGSKA, per germline (reference sequence). This CDR3 has 12 amino acids. The CDR3: CSARDPPTEQYF. In nucleotides, the CDR3 is TGCAGTGCTAGAGACCCCCCAACAGAGCAGTACTTC.

The rearrangement links TRBV4-1 to TRBJ2-3, with 8 positions matching TRBD1. Germline CDR1 and CDR2: MGHRA and YSYEKL. CDR3 length: 16 residues. After removal of 1 base from V and 2 bases from J, the junction contained 5 bases not matched to a gene. Written as DNA, the CDR3 is TGCGCCAGCAGCCAAGCCAGGGGGCGGGACACAGATACGCAGTATTTT. Translation gives CASSQARGRDTDTQYF.

This clonotype was detected only a few times. This sequence joins TRBV4-1 and TRBJ1-5; perhaps TRBD1 as D (6 bases). Germline CDR1 reads MGHRA; CDR2 reads YSYEKL. This CDR3 region has 15 residues. Trimming shortened V by 1 base and J by 7 bases, and 14 bases separated the two germline ends. The CDR3 is CASSQVGGQGQPQHF. In DNA form, the CDR3 reads TGCGCCAGCAGCCAAGTCGGGGGGCAGGGGCAGCCCCAGCATTTT.

The J gene is TRBJ2-1, the V gene TRBV3-1; 12 bases are shared with TRBD2. CDR1 and CDR2 (germline): LGHDT, YNNKEL (reference sequence). The CDR3 is made up of 15 amino acids. The ends lost 3 bases at V and 5 bases at J; junction bases unmatched: 2. CDR3 loop: CASSHLAGGHNEQFF. In nucleotides, the CDR3 is TGTGCCAGCAGCCATCTAGCGGGGGGGCACAATGAGCAGTTCTTC.

The chain recombines TRBV7-2 with TRBJ2-6; no definite D call. The CDR3 has 14 amino acids. V lost 5 bases and J 2 bases, leaving 7 bases between the germline ends. Germline CDR1 and CDR2: SGHTA and FQGNSA. The CDR3 protein is CASSVAPGANVLTF. CDR3 coding DNA: TGTGCCAGCAGCGTGGCCCCTGGGGCCAACGTCCTGACTTTC.

The CDR3 sequence: CASGRAGLLYGYTF. CDR3 nucleotides: TGTGCCAGCGGGCGGGCGGGGTTACTCTATGGCTACACCTTC. The V call is TRBV6-6, the J call TRBJ1-2; D uncertain. V dropped 8 bases and J dropped 4 bases, with 17 bases sitting between them. CDR1 is MNHNY and CDR2 is SVGAGI in the germline V gene (reference sequence). The CDR3 is 14 residues long.

The genes are TRBV15 and TRBJ1-2, with D possibly being TRBD1 (6 bases). The CDR3 runs 17 residues. Germline CDR1 LNHNV, CDR2 YYDKDF (reference sequence). V shed 1 base and J shed 4 bases, with 19 bases lying between them. CDR3 nucleotides: TGTGCCACCAGCAGAGTCCAACGGCCAGGGGACTTCTATGGCTACACCTTC. Protein sequence: CATSRVQRPGDFYGYTF.

The rearrangement uses TRBV11-1 and TRBJ2-5, with 7 bases matching TRBD2. The CDR3 has 14 amino acids. The germline gives CDR1 SGHAT, CDR2 FQDESV (reference sequence). The V and J ends lost 5 bases and 4 bases, in that order; junction bases with no gene match: 7. The CDR3 DNA follows: TGTGCCAGCAGCCCTAGCGGTCCGGGAGAGACCCAGTACTTC. Its translation: CASSPSGPGETQYF.

This clonotype showed up just a few times. The CDR3 spells CSARWGEETQYF. The CDR3 bases are TGCAGTGCTAGATGGGGGGAAGAGACCCAGTACTTC. The chain links TRBV20-1 to TRBJ2-5; tentatively, D is TRBD2 (6 bases). The germline gives CDR1 DFQATT, CDR2 SNEGSKA (reference sequence). V was pared by 2 bases and J by 3 bases, with 7 bases between. The CDR3 is 12 amino acids.

V is TRBV13 and J is TRBJ1-2, with 11 nucleotides matching TRBD1. The CDR3 spans 17 residues. The J segment lost 8 bases and the V segment lost 5 bases, leaving 16 bases of the junction unmatched. Germline values: CDR1 PRHDT, CDR2 FYEKMQ (reference sequence). Here the CDR3 DNA reads TGTGCCAGCAGCCCGCCGGGACAGGGGGTCGCTGGTCGAGGCTACACCTTC. This sequence encodes CASSPPGQGVAGRGYTF.

The V gene is TRBV2, the J gene TRBJ2-2, with 8 bases identical to TRBD1. This CDR3 has 17 residues. CDR1 and CDR2 from the germline V gene are SNHLY and FYNNEI. The junction had 13 bases not matched to a gene; V was cut back by 7 bases and J by 3 bases. The CDR3 coding sequence is TGTGCCAGCACAACGACCAGGGGGCCGAGCTACACCGGGGAGCTGTTTTTT. Translated: CASTTTRGPSYTGELFF.

V gene TRBV6-2 or TRBV6-3 combines with J gene TRBJ2-3; D is undetermined. The CDR3 is 12 amino acids. V was pared by 5 bases and J by 4 bases, with 7 bases between. In germline, CDR1 is MNHEY, CDR2 SVGEGT. The chain's CDR3 is CASSQLPDTQYF. The CDR3 DNA reads as TGTGCCAGCAGTCAACTACCAGATACGCAGTATTTT.

This clonotype showed up just once. This sequence joins TRBV12-3 or TRBV12-4 and TRBJ2-5; D remains ambiguous. The CDR3 length is 16 residues. Trimming left V 3 bases short and J 2 bases short, with 16 bases between. CDR3 protein: CASSLPPELRQETQYF. CDR3 sequence (DNA): TGTGCCAGCAGTTTGCCTCCGGAGTTGAGACAAGAGACCCAGTACTTC.